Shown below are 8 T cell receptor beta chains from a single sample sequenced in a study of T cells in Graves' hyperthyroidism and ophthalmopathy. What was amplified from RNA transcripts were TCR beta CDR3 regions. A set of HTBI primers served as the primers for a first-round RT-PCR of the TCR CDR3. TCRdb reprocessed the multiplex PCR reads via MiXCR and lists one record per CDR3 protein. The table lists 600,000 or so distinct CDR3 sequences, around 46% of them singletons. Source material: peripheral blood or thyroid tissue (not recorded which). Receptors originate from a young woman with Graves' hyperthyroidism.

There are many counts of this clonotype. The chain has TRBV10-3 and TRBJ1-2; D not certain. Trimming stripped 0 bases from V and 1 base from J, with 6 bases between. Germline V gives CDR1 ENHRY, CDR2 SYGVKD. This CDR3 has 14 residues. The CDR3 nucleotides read TGTGCCATCAGTGAGTCTCGGAGTAACTATGGCTACACCTTC. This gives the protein CAISESRSNYGYTF.

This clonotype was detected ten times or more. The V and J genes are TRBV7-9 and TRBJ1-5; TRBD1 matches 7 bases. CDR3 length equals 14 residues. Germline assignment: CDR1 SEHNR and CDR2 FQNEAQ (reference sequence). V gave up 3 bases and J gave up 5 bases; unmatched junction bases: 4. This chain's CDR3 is CASSFPGGDQPQHF. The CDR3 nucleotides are TGTGCCAGCAGCTTCCCAGGGGGAGATCAGCCCCAGCATTTT.

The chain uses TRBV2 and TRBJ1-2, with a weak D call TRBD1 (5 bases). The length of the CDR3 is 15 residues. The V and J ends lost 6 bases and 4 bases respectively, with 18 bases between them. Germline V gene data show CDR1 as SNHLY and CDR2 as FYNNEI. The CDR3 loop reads CASSLRQGVSYGYTF. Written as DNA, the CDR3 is TGTGCCAGCAGCTTAAGGCAGGGAGTCTCCTATGGCTACACCTTC.

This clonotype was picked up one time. The CDR3 loop is CSAPLDRAASNYGYTF. The CDR3 DNA follows: TGCAGTGCTCCCCTCGACAGGGCGGCGAGTAACTATGGCTACACCTTC. The gene calls are TRBV20-1 and TRBJ1-2, with 7 bases lining up with TRBD1. The CDR3 covers 16 residues. Per germline, CDR1 DFQATT and CDR2 SNEGSKA (reference sequence). The trim removed 5 bases at V and 1 base at J, leaving 13 bases unmatched.

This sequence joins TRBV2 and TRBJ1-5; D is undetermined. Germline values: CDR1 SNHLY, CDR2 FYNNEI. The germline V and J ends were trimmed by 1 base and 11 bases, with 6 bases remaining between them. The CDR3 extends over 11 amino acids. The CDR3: CASSEDTSQHF. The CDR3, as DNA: TGTGCCAGCAGTGAAGACACGTCCCAGCATTTT.

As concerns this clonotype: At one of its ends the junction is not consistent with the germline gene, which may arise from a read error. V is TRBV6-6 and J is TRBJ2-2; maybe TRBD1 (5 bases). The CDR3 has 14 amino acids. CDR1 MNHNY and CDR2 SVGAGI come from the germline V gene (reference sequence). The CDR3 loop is CATSFLRETGELFF. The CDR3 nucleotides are TGTGCCACCAGTTTCCTCAGGGAAACCGGGGAGCTGTTTTTT.

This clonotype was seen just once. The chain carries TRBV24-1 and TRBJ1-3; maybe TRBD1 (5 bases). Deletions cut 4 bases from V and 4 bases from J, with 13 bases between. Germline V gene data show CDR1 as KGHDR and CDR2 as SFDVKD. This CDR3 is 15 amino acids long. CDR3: CATSESGTRGNTIYF. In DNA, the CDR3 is TGTGCCACCAGTGAGTCTGGGACGCGCGGAAACACCATATATTTT.

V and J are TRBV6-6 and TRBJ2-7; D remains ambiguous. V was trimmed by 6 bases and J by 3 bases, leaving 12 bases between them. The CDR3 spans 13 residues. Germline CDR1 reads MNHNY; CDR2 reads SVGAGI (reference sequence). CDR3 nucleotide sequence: TGTGCCAGCAGCTCCGGGCCACGCTACGAGCAGTACTTC. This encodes CASSSGPRYEQYF.